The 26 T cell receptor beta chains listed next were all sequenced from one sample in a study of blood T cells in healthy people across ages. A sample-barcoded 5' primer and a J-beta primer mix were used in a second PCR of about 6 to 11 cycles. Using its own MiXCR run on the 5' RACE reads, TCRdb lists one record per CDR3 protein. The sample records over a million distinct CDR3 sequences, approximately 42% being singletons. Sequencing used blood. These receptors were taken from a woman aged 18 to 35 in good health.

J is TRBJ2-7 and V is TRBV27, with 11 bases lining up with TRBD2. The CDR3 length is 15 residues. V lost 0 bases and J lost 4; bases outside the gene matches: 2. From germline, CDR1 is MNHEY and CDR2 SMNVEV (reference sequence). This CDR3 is CASSLSSGGDYEQYF. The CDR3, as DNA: TGTGCCAGCAGTTTATCTAGCGGGGGGGATTACGAGCAGTACTTC.

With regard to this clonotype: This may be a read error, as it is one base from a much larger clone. The CDR3 region has the DNA TGCAATGCCACTCGCCCGACTAGTGGCACAGATACGCAGTATTTT. It encodes CNATRPTSGTDTQYF. The chain combines TRBV20-1 with TRBJ2-3, with D possibly TRBD2 on 6 matching bases. This CDR3 is 15 amino acids long. Germline CDR1 and CDR2: DFQATT and SNEGSKA (reference sequence).

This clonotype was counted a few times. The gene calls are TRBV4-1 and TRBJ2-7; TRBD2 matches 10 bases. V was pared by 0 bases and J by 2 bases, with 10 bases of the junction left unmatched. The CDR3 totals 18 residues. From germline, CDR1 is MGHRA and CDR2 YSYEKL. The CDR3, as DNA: TGCGCCAGCAGCCAAGATCGCCTACTAGCGGGGCCAACCTACGAGCAGTACTTC. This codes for CASSQDRLLAGPTYEQYF.

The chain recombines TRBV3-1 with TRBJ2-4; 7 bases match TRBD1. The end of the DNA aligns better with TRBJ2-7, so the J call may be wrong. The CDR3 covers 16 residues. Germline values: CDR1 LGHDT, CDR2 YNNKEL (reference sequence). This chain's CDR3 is CASSPSPGQLSYEQYF. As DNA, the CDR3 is TGTGCCAGCAGCCCCAGCCCGGGACAGCTATCCTACGAGCAGTACTTC.

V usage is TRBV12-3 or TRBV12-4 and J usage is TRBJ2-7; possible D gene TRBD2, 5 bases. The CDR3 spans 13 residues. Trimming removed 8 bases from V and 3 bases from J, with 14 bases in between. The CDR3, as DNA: TGTGCCAGCGGCTTCTTGAGCGGCTACGAGCAGTACTTC. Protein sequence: CASGFLSGYEQYF.

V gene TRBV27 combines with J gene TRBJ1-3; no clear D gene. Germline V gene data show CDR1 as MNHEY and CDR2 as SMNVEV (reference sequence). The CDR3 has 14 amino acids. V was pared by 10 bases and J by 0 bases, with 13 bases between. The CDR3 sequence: CATSGSSSGNTIYF. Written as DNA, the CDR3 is TGTGCCACTTCCGGGAGCTCCTCTGGAAACACCATATATTTT.

The DNA for the CDR3 is TGCAGTGCTAGGGGAGGGACTAGCGGAAAAGAGACCCAGTACTTC. Its protein is CSARGGTSGKETQYF. This chain joins TRBV20-1 and TRBJ2-5; 11 bases match TRBD2. Germline trimming cut 3 bases from V and 3 bases from J; bases unmatched to any gene: 6. This CDR3 has 15 amino acids. Germline V gene lookup returns CDR1 DFQATT and CDR2 SNEGSKA (reference sequence).

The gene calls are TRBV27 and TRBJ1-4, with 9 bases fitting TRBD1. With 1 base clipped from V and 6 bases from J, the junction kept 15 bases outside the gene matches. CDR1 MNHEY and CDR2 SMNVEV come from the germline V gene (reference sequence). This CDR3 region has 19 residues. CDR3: CASSLCGGGTGRSHEKLFF. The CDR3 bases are TGTGCCAGCAGTTTATGCGGAGGGGGGACAGGGAGGTCCCATGAAAAACTGTTTTTT.

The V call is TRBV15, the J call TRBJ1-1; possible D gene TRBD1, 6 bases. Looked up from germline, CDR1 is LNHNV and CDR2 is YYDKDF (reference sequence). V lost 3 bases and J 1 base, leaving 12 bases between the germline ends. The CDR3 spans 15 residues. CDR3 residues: CATSSWDTQNTEAFF. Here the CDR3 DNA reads TGTGCCACCAGCAGCTGGGACACGCAGAACACTGAAGCTTTCTTT.

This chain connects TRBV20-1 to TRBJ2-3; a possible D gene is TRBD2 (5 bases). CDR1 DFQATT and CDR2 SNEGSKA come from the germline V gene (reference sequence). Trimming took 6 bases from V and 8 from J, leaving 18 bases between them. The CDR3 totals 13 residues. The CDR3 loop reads CSAIDYLKATQYF. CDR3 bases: TGCAGTGCCATCGACTACCTGAAGGCTACGCAGTATTTT.

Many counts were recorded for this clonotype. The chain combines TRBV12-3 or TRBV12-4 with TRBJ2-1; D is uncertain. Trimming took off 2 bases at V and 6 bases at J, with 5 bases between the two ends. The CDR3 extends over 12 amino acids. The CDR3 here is CASSLSFNEQFF. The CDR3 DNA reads TGTGCCAGCAGTTTAAGCTTCAATGAGCAGTTCTTC.

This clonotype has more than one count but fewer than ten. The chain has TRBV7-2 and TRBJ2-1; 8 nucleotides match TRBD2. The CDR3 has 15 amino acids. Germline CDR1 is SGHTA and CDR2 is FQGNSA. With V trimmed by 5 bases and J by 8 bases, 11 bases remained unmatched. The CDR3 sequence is CASSPPGLGYYEQFF. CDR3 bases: TGTGCCAGCAGCCCCCCGGGACTAGGTTACTATGAGCAGTTCTTC.

CDR3 sequence reads: CASSVVAVYNEQYF. Written as DNA, the CDR3 is TGTGCCAGCAGCGTAGTAGCGGTTTACAATGAGCAGTACTTC. This chain links TRBV9 with TRBJ2-1, with D possibly matching TRBD2 (6 bases). The closer fit of TRBJ2-7 to the DNA end suggests the J call may be wrong. Germline V lookup: CDR1 SGDLS, CDR2 YYNGEE. The length of the CDR3 is 14 residues.

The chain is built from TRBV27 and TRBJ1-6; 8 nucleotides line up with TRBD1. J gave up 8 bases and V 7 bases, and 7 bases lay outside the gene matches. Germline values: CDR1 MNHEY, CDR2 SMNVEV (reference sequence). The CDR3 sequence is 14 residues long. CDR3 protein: CASTWGTGDSPLHF. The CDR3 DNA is TGTGCCAGCACCTGGGGGACAGGTGATTCACCCCTCCACTTT.

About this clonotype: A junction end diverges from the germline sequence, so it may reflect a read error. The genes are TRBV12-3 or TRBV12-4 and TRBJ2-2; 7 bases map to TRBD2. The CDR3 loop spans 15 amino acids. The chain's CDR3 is CASSFRRGNTGGLFF. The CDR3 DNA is TGTGCCAGCAGTTTCCGGCGGGGGAACACCGGGGGGCTGTTTTTT.

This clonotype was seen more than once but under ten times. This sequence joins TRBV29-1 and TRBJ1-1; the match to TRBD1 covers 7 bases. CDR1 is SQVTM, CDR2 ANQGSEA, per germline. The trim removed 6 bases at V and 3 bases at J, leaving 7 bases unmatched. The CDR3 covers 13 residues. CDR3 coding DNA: TGCAGCGTCGGGACAGCGGAGGACACTGAAGCTTTCTTT. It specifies CSVGTAEDTEAFF.

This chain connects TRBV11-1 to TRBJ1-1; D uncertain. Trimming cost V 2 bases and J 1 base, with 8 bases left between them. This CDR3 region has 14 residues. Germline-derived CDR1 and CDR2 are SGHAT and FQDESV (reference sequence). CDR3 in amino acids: CASSLTRRNTEAFF. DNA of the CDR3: TGTGCCAGCAGCTTAACCCGACGGAACACTGAAGCTTTCTTT. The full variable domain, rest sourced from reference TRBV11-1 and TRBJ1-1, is EAEVAQSPRYKITEKSQAVAFWCDPISGHATLYWYRQILGQGPELLVQFQDESVVDDSQLPKDRFSAERLKGVDSTLKIQPAELGDSAMYLCASSLTRRNTEAFFGQGTRLTVV.

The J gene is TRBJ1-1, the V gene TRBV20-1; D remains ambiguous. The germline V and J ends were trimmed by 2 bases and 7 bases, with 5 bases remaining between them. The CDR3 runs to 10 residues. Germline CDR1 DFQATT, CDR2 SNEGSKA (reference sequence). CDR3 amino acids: CSARKFEAFF. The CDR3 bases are TGCAGTGCTAGAAAGTTTGAAGCTTTCTTT.

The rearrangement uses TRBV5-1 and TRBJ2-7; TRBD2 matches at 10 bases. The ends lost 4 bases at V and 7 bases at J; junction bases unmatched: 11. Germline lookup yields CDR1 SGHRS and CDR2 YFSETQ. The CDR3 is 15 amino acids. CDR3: CASSPGLADDNEQYF. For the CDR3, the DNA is TGCGCCAGCAGCCCTGGACTAGCGGACGACAATGAGCAGTACTTC.

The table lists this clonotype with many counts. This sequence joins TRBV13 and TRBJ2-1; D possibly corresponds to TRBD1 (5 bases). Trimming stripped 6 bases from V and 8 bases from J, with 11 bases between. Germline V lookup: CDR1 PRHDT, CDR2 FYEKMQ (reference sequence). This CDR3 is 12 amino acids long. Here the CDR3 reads CASSTRVHEQFF. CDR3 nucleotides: TGTGCCAGCAGTACCAGGGTCCATGAGCAGTTCTTC.

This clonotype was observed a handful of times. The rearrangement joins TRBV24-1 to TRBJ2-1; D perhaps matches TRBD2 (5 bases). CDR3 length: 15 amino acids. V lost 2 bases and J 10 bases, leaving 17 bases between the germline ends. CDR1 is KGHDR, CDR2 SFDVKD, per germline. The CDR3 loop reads CATSDYGESHREQFF. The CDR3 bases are TGTGCCACCAGTGATTATGGGGAGTCTCACCGGGAGCAGTTCTTC.

CDR3 residues: CASSIGLAGDSYNEQFF. CDR3 DNA sequence: TGCGCCAGCAGCATAGGACTAGCGGGAGATTCCTACAATGAGCAGTTCTTC. The chain combines TRBV5-1 with TRBJ2-1; TRBD2 agrees at 13 bases. From germline, CDR1 is SGHRS and CDR2 YFSETQ. This CDR3 region has 17 residues. After removal of 4 bases from V and 1 base from J, the junction contained 5 bases not matched to a gene. Full variable domain (remainder filled in from reference TRBV5-1 and TRBJ2-1): KAGVTQTPRYLIKTRGQQVTLSCSPISGHRSVSWYQQTPGQGLQFLFEYFSETQRNKGNFPGRFSGRQFSNSRSEMNVSTLELGDSALYLCASSIGLAGDSYNEQFFGPGTRLTVL.

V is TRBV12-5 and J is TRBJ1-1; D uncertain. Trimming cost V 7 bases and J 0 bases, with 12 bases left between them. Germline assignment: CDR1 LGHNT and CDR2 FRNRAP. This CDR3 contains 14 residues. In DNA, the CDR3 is TGTGCTAGTGCTTCCGTCACGGTGAACACTGAAGCTTTCTTT. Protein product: CASASVTVNTEAFF.

The CDR3 region is CASSVWASGRRTGELFF. The DNA of the CDR3 is TGTGCCAGCAGCGTATGGGCTAGCGGGAGGCGAACCGGGGAGCTGTTTTTT. The J gene is TRBJ2-2, the V gene TRBV9; 11 bases are a match to TRBD2. CDR1 is SGDLS, CDR2 YYNGEE, per germline. The CDR3 length is 17 residues. The V and J ends lost 1 base and 5 bases, in that order; junction bases with no gene match: 7.

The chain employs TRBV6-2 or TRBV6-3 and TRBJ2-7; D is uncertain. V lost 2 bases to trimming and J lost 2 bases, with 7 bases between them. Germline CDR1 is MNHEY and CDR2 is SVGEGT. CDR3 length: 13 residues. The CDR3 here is CASSYPSTYEQYF. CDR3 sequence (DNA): TGTGCCAGCAGTTACCCGTCTACCTACGAGCAGTACTTC.

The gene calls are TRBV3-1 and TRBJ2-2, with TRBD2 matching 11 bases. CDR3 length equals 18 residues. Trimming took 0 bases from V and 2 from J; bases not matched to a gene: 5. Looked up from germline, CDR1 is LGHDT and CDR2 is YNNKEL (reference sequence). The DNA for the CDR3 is TGTGCCAGCAGCCAAGACTGGCTAGCGGGGGGAAACACCGGGGAGCTGTTTTTT. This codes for CASSQDWLAGGNTGELFF.